The next 12 T cell receptor beta chains were all read from a single sample in a study of ipilimumab plus nivolumab after autologous stem cell transplantation. Profiled with immunoSEQ multiplex PCR; TCRdb holds only in-frame clones, not every one. The sample carries around 12,000 clones, about 75% recorded once. The sample here was PBMCs, taken in a trial of ipilimumab plus nivolumab as post-transplant consolidation. Every receptor here comes from a male donor with multiple myeloma.

V usage is TRBV7-9 and J usage is TRBJ1-2; D unclear. Germline V gene sequence: CDR1 SEHNR, CDR2 FQNEAQ (reference sequence). Trimming cost V 0 bases and J 5 bases, with 10 bases left between them. This CDR3 is 14 amino acids long. The CDR3 sequence is CASSLAGSNYGYTF. CDR3 nucleotide sequence: TGTGCCAGCAGCTTAGCGGGCAGCAATTATGGCTACACCTTC.

This rearrangement joins TRBV4-3 to TRBJ1-4, with unresolved D. The CDR3 contains 15 residues. Trimming took 0 bases from V and 7 from J, leaving 12 bases between them. From germline, CDR1 is LGHNA and CDR2 YSLEER. Here the CDR3 reads CASSQDLGTGEKLFF. In DNA form, the CDR3 reads TGCGCCAGCAGCCAAGACCTGGGTACGGGTGAAAAACTGTTTTTT.

The V and J genes are TRBV7-3 and TRBJ2-1; 10 bases fit TRBD2. The germline V gene encodes CDR1 SGHTA and CDR2 FQGTGA. This CDR3 comprises 15 residues. V lost 5 bases to trimming and J lost 4 bases; unmatched junction nucleotides: 5. CDR3 amino acids: CASSLLAGAYNEQFF. The DNA for the CDR3 is TGTGCCAGCAGCCTGCTAGCGGGGGCTTACAATGAGCAGTTCTTC.

In this sample, this clone turned up a few times. V gene TRBV28 combines with J gene TRBJ1-4, with D maybe TRBD1 (5 bases). The CDR3 totals 15 residues. V dropped 5 bases and J dropped 4 bases, with 14 bases sitting between them. From germline, CDR1 is MDHEN and CDR2 SYDVKM. CDR3 sequence: CASSEAGADNEKLFF. In DNA form, the CDR3 reads TGTGCCAGCAGTGAGGCCGGGGCCGATAATGAAAAACTGTTTTTT.

A word on this clone: An end of the junction differs from the germline gene, which may be a read error. The genes are TRBV7-7 and TRBJ2-2; no reliable D call. This CDR3 is built from 13 residues. CDR1 is SSHAT and CDR2 is FNYEAQ in the germline V gene (reference sequence). The CDR3, as DNA: TGTGCTAGCAGCCGAAGGAACACCGGGGAGCTGTTTTTT. It translates to CASSRRNTGELFF.

The rearrangement links TRBV29-1 to TRBJ2-5; D is possibly TRBD1 or TRBD2 (6 bases each). Trimming pared 5 bases from V and 2 bases from J, leaving 21 bases between. There are 16 residues in the CDR3. Germline CDR1 reads SQVTM; CDR2 reads ANQGSEA. The CDR3 sequence: CSVKGGPGRGQETQYF. The CDR3 region has the DNA TGCAGCGTTAAGGGGGGACCCGGACGGGGGCAAGAGACCCAGTACTTC.

The V gene is TRBV5-1, the J gene TRBJ2-7, with 9 nucleotides matching TRBD2. V gave up 4 bases and J gave up 3 bases; unmatched junction bases: 8. The CDR3 runs 15 residues. The germline V gene has CDR1 SGHRS and CDR2 YFSETQ. For the CDR3, the DNA is TGCGCCAGCAGCCCCGGACTAGCGCATTACTACGAGCAGTACTTC. Encoded protein: CASSPGLAHYYEQYF.

This sequence joins TRBV9 and TRBJ2-2, with 8 bases lining up with TRBD2. CDR1 is SGDLS, CDR2 YYNGEE, per germline. The CDR3 covers 15 residues. Trimming removed 2 bases from V and 7 bases from J; junction bases left unmatched: 7. CDR3 bases: TGTGCCAGCAGCGTCGACGGGGGGGCCAGCGGGGAGCTGTTTTTT. It codes for CASSVDGGASGELFF. Full variable domain (rest looked up from reference TRBV9 and TRBJ2-2): DSGVTQTPKHLITATGQRVTLRCSPRSGDLSVYWYQQSLDQGLQFLIQYYNGEERAKGNILERFSAQQFPDLHSELNLSSLELGDSALYFCASSVDGGASGELFFGEGSRLTVL.

This clone is medium-sized (0.01 to 0.1%) by share. The chain recombines TRBV10-3 with TRBJ1-2; unclear D gene. The V end was cut by 7 bases, the J end by 8 bases, with 20 bases between. The CDR3 is 14 residues long. Germline V gives CDR1 ENHRY, CDR2 SYGVKD. CDR3 sequence reads: CAITDLDVLQGYTF. For the CDR3, the DNA is TGTGCCATCACCGACCTGGACGTCCTACAGGGCTACACCTTC.

The CDR3 DNA reads as TGTGCTAGTGGCATCAATTACGAGCAGTACTTC. Residues: CASGINYEQYF. This sequence joins TRBV12-5 and TRBJ2-7; D unclear. The CDR3 runs 11 residues. Germline CDR1 is LGHNT and CDR2 is FRNRAP. Trimming took 6 bases from V and 4 from J, leaving 7 bases between them.

CDR3 sequence (DNA): TGTGCCAGCAGTCCATCGACAGGGTTTCTGGCCATATATTTT. Its translation is CASSPSTGFLAIYF. V and J are TRBV28 and TRBJ1-3; TRBD1 matches at 7 bases. The CDR3 sequence is 14 residues long. With V trimmed by 5 bases and J by 11 bases, 12 bases remained unmatched. CDR1 is MDHEN and CDR2 is SYDVKM in the germline V gene.

The chain links TRBV6-5 to TRBJ2-3; tentatively, D is TRBD1 (6 bases). Germline CDR1 reads MNHEY; CDR2 reads SVGAGI. CDR3 size: 15 residues. The germline V and J ends were trimmed by 4 bases and 2 bases, with 13 bases remaining between them. CDR3 in amino acids: CASSFGQTYTDTQYF. The CDR3 nucleotides read TGTGCCAGCAGTTTCGGACAGACCTACACAGATACGCAGTATTTT.